These T cell receptor beta chains were read from a single sample in a study of blood T cell repertoires in COVID-19. Measured with immunoSEQ multiplex PCR; TCRdb has only the in-frame clones, and not every one. The sample shows about 92,000 clones, 85% of them seen only once. The specimen sequenced was peripheral blood. These receptors all come from a man aged 80 or over with acute or convalescent COVID-19. Each CDR3 is given with its conserved first and last residue. The D gene is left open where the match is weak. Not every row has a clone size; where given, it reads once, few, many or a size class.

TRBD2	-	21	TRBJ2-3	TRBV27	TGTGCCAGCACCGGGGCAGGCCGGAGTATTCGAGCGGGATTAAACACAGATACGCAGTATTTT	CASTGAGRSIRAGLNTDTQYF
TRBD1	-	16	TRBJ1-6	TRBV6-5	TGTGCCAGCAGTTACTCCGGACAGGCTGGGGGTTCACCCCTCCACTTT	CASSYSGQAGGSPLHF
-	-	15	TRBJ2-5	TRBV7-2	TGTGCCAGCAGCTCTGAGGGTGGGACATGGGAGACCCAGTACTTC	CASSSEGGTWETQYF
-	-	17	TRBJ1-1	TRBV7-8	TGTGCCAGCAGCTTAAGGGAGACGGGAACAAGGAACACTGAAGCTTTCTTT	CASSLRETGTRNTEAFF
TRBD1	-	16	TRBJ1-2	TRBV27	TGTGCCAGCAGTTTCCGAGGACAGGGCCGGAACTATGGCTACACCTTC	CASSFRGQGRNYGYTF
-	-	14	TRBJ1-5	TRBV28	TGTGCCAGCAGTTTGACGGGAAGCAATCAGCCCCAGCATTTT	CASSLTGSNQPQHF
TRBD1	few	18	TRBJ1-4	TRBV9	TGTGCCAGCAGCCCATGGGGTGGAATGGACAGGCGGAATGAAAAACTGTTTTTT	CASSPWGGMDRRNEKLFF
-	-	14	TRBJ1-1	TRBV28	TGTGCCAGCATCCCAGGGGAACTGAACACTGAAGCTTTCTTT	CASIPGELNTEAFF
-	-	15	TRBJ1-5	TRBV18	TGTGCCAGCTCACTTGACAGGTGGGGCAATCAGCCCCAGCATTTT	CASSLDRWGNQPQHF
TRBD1	-	15	TRBJ1-4	TRBV7-9	TGTGCCAGCAGTATAGAGGGACAGGGGAATGAAAAACTGTTTTTT	CASSIEGQGNEKLFF
TRBD1	-	13	TRBJ1-1	TRBV5-1	TGCGCCAGCAGCTGGACAGGATCCCCTGAAGCTTTCTTT	CASSWTGSPEAFF
TRBD1	-	18	TRBJ1-2	TRBV7-9	TGTGCCAGCAGCTTAAAGCGCGTCCGCGGGCAGGGGGCGGGTGGCTACACCTTC	CASSLKRVRGQGAGGYTF
TRBD2	-	13	TRBJ2-1	TRBV19	TGTGCCAGTAGTTGGACGAAGCGGGAGGGTAGGTTCTTC	CASSWTKREGRFF
-	-	12	TRBJ1-2	TRBV3-1/TRBV3-2	TGTGCCAGCAGTTCACAGTTCTATGGCTACACCTTC	CASSSQFYGYTF
-	-	15	TRBJ1-2	TRBV6-5	TGTGCCACAAGACCGGAGGGGTGGGTTGACTATGGCTACACCTTC	CATRPEGWVDYGYTF
-	-	13	TRBJ2-4	TRBV7-9	TGTGCCAGCAGCCAGGCGGGGGCGCGGGTTCAGTACTTC	CASSQAGARVQYF
-	-	16	TRBJ2-5	TRBV15	TGTGCCACCAGCAGAGAATTGATCACTAGCTCCGAGACCCAGTACTTC	CATSRELITSSETQYF
TRBD2	-	16	TRBJ2-1	TRBV29-1	TGCAGCGTCCAGAACCGACTAGCGGGGGCCGACAACAGGCAGTTCTTC	CSVQNRLAGADNRQFF
-	-	15	TRBJ2-2	TRBV6-5	TGTGCCAGCAGCGACGTAGGGGGGAACACCGGGGAGCTGTTTTTT	CASSDVGGNTGELFF
TRBD1	-	14	TRBJ1-5	TRBV29-1	TGCAGCACCTCCGGGACAGGGGGCATCGAGCCCCAGCATTTT	CSTSGTGGIEPQHF
-	-	15	TRBJ1-2	TRBV11-2	TGTGCCAGCAGCCCCGGGCGGGGCCTAAACTATGGCTACACCTTC	CASSPGRGLNYGYTF
TRBD1	-	14	TRBJ1-2	TRBV6-2/TRBV6-3	TGTGCCAGCAGCTCCACCGGGACAGGGGGCGGCTACACCTTC	CASSSTGTGGGYTF
TRBD1	-	18	TRBJ2-6	TRBV19	TGTGCCAGTAGTCCGGGGGGGACAGGGGGCACTGGGGCCAACGTCCTGACTTTC	CASSPGGTGGTGANVLTF
-	-	16	TRBJ1-1	TRBV7-9	TGTGCCAGCAGCTTAGCCCCCGGGAGTATGAACACCGAAGCTTTCTTT	CASSLAPGSMNTEAFF